This TCR beta chain appears in the sequencing data of a study of Tregs in tolerant kidney transplant recipients. For the study at large: Mixed chimerism was transient after nonmyeloablative marrow transplants from related graft donors.

General observations from the study: Antigen-driven expansion was suggested because donor-specific Tregs expanded more than all Tregs in tolerant patients. Expanding Tregs on activated donor B cells appeared to best identify donor-specific TCRbeta clones.

The method was immunoSEQ multiplex PCR; TCRdb's version includes in-frame clones alone and lacks a portion of them. The sample comprises fewer than 20,000 clones, 53% of which are singletons, and about 3% rests with the top ten. CFSE-labeled recipient PBMCs were cultured five to seven days with irradiated graft donor PBMCs, then FACS-sorted. This CDR3 is built from 18 residues. V lost 4 bases to trimming and J lost 3 bases; unmatched junction nucleotides: 8. In germline, CDR1 is WNHNN, CDR2 SYGVQD (reference sequence). This clone was seen only a few times. Antigen: not known. The sequences come from CD4+ T cells from blood cultured with allogeneic cells, collected before the transplant. This sequence originates from a human patient who received a combined kidney and bone marrow transplant. The chain couples TRBV10-1 to TRBJ2-1; 14 positions match TRBD2. The CDR3: CASSGLTSGGAFYNEQFF. The CDR3 region has the DNA TGCGCCAGCAGTGGCCTGACTAGCGGGGGGGCCTTCTACAATGAGCAGTTCTTC.